This TCR beta chain originates from a study of patients and donors after allogeneic stem cell transplantation. Using its own MiXCR run on the RT-PCR reads, TCRdb lists one record per CDR3 protein. Among about 150,000 distinct CDR3 sequences, 30% to 45% were seen once, and the ten largest hold 50%. Per the germline V gene, CDR1 is SQVTM and CDR2 is ANQGSEA. V was shortened by 2 bases and J by 5 bases, with 15 bases between the two germline ends. There are 14 residues in the CDR3. The TCR comes from a human donor who was either an allogeneic HSCT recipient or a stem cell or donor lymphocyte infusion donor (not recorded which). It is not recorded whose cells these are; they may come from a transplant donor. V is TRBV29-1 and J is TRBJ1-1; TRBD1 might be the D (6 bases). The sample was blood, either unsorted or a sorted T cell fraction (not recorded which). The CDR3 sequence: CSVEPRGGRTEAFF. CDR3 bases: TGCAGCGTTGAACCAAGGGGGGGACGGACTGAAGCTTTCTTT.